Listed below are T cell receptor beta chains from one sample, sequenced in a study of T cell responses to AZD1222 COVID-19 vaccine. Generated by immunoSEQ multiplex PCR, the TCRdb table keeps only in-frame clones and is missing some. The sample lists about 150,000 clones, 80% to 90% occurring once. Here the sequenced sample was peripheral blood, taken on day 0 of AZD1222 vaccination. These receptors were obtained from an adult in good health. CDR3s include the opening cysteine and the closing phenylalanine or tryptophan. A D gene is named only where the DNA matches it firmly. Size values are once, few and many counts, or a class for expanded clones, and some rows have none.

D gene: NA; J gene: TRBJ1-2; clone size: once; V gene: TRBV14; CDR3 DNA: TGTGCCAGCAGCCAAAATCGGCGACAGGATAACTATGGCTACACCTTC; CDR3 protein: CASSQNRRQDNYGYTF
D gene: TRBD1; J gene: TRBJ1-6; clone size: many; V gene: TRBV9; CDR3 DNA: TGTGCCAGCAGCCCACTGGGACAGGGAAATTCACCCCTCCACTTT; CDR3 protein: CASSPLGQGNSPLHF
D gene: NA; J gene: TRBJ2-2; clone size: NA; V gene: TRBV12-3/TRBV12-4; CDR3 DNA: TGTGCCAGCAGTTTCGGTAACACCGGGGAGCTGTTTTTT; CDR3 protein: CASSFGNTGELFF
D gene: NA; J gene: TRBJ2-2; clone size: few; V gene: TRBV25-1; CDR3 DNA: TGTGCCAGCATCGGGCGACACACCGGGGAGCTGTTTTTT; CDR3 protein: CASIGRHTGELFF
D gene: NA; J gene: TRBJ1-5; clone size: NA; V gene: TRBV27; CDR3 DNA: TGTGCCAGCGGCCCCCCAGGGGATTATAGCAATCAGCCCCAGCATTTT; CDR3 protein: CASGPPGDYSNQPQHF
D gene: NA; J gene: TRBJ2-5; clone size: NA; V gene: TRBV14; CDR3 DNA: TGTGCCAGCAGCCAGGATCGCCCTGGGCAGTTTCGGGAGACCCAGTACTTC; CDR3 protein: CASSQDRPGQFRETQYF
D gene: NA; J gene: TRBJ1-5; clone size: NA; V gene: TRBV27; CDR3 DNA: TGTGCCAGCAGATCTAGGCCGAAAGGTCAGCCCCAGCATTTT; CDR3 protein: CASRSRPKGQPQHF
D gene: NA; J gene: TRBJ2-3; clone size: NA; V gene: TRBV18; CDR3 DNA: TGTGCCAGCTCACGATCTTGGGGGGCCACAGATACGCAGTATTTT; CDR3 protein: CASSRSWGATDTQYF
D gene: NA; J gene: TRBJ2-6; clone size: NA; V gene: TRBV12-3/TRBV12-4; CDR3 DNA: TGTGCCAGCAGTTTTTGGGGGGCCAACGTCCTGACTTTC; CDR3 protein: CASSFWGANVLTF
D gene: TRBD2; J gene: TRBJ2-1; clone size: NA; V gene: TRBV5-1; CDR3 DNA: TGCGCCAGCCAACGGAGGGCTAGCGGGGGGATAAGGTGGACGGATGAGCAGTTCTTC; CDR3 protein: CASQRRASGGIRWTDEQFF
D gene: NA; J gene: TRBJ2-5; clone size: NA; V gene: TRBV5-4; CDR3 DNA: TGTGCCAGCAGCCTATGGGGGGAGGATTGTTACTTC; CDR3 protein: CASSLWGEDCYF
D gene: TRBD1; J gene: TRBJ2-7; clone size: NA; V gene: TRBV4-1; CDR3 DNA: TGCGCCAGCAGCCGAGGGGACAGTGCCGCCTACGAGCAGTACTTC; CDR3 protein: CASSRGDSAAYEQYF
D gene: TRBD1; J gene: TRBJ1-4; clone size: NA; V gene: TRBV5-1; CDR3 DNA: TGCGCCAGCAGCTTATCAGGACAGGGAGGGGAAAAACTGTTTTTT; CDR3 protein: CASSLSGQGGEKLFF
D gene: TRBD1; J gene: TRBJ1-2; clone size: NA; V gene: TRBV6-5; CDR3 DNA: TGTGCCAGCAGTAGGGACAGGGGGCTTGACTATGGCTACACCTTC; CDR3 protein: CASSRDRGLDYGYTF
D gene: NA; J gene: TRBJ1-6; clone size: NA; V gene: TRBV5-1; CDR3 DNA: TGCGCCAGCAGCTTGGACCAGCTTTCACCCCTCCACTTT; CDR3 protein: CASSLDQLSPLHF
D gene: NA; J gene: TRBJ1-5; clone size: NA; V gene: TRBV18; CDR3 DNA: TGTGCCAGCTCACCAGATTCGGGGGTTAGCAATCAGCCCCAGCATTTT; CDR3 protein: CASSPDSGVSNQPQHF
D gene: TRBD2; J gene: TRBJ2-5; clone size: NA; V gene: TRBV6-5; CDR3 DNA: TGTGCCAGCAGATTAGCGGGCGGAGAGACCCAGTACTTC; CDR3 protein: CASRLAGGETQYF
D gene: TRBD2; J gene: TRBJ2-2; clone size: NA; V gene: TRBV7-6; CDR3 DNA: TGTGCCAGCAGCTGGACTAGCGGGGGTGGCGGGGAGCTGTTTTTT; CDR3 protein: CASSWTSGGGGELFF
D gene: NA; J gene: TRBJ1-4; clone size: NA; V gene: TRBV30; CDR3 DNA: TGTGCCTGGAGTGTATCATCGAATGAAAAACTGTTTTTT; CDR3 protein: CAWSVSSNEKLFF
D gene: TRBD1; J gene: TRBJ1-5; clone size: NA; V gene: TRBV5-1; CDR3 DNA: TGCGCCAGCAGCTTGTCGACAGGGGGCAATCAGCCCCAGCATTTT; CDR3 protein: CASSLSTGGNQPQHF
D gene: TRBD1; J gene: TRBJ1-2; clone size: NA; V gene: TRBV5-1; CDR3 DNA: TGCGCCAGCAGCTTAACCTTACAGGGGGCGGACGGCTACACCTTC; CDR3 protein: CASSLTLQGADGYTF
D gene: NA; J gene: TRBJ1-1; clone size: once; V gene: TRBV27; CDR3 DNA: TGTGCCAGCAGTTTTGGGGGGAGGACTGAAGCTTTCTTT; CDR3 protein: CASSFGGRTEAFF
D gene: NA; J gene: TRBJ1-5; clone size: NA; V gene: TRBV30; CDR3 DNA: TGTGCCTGGAGTGTAAAAGGGTTGGGGAATCAGCCCCAGCATTTT; CDR3 protein: CAWSVKGLGNQPQHF
D gene: TRBD2; J gene: TRBJ2-5; clone size: NA; V gene: TRBV18; CDR3 DNA: TGTGCCAGCGCATCTAGCGGCCAAGAGACCCAGTACTTC; CDR3 protein: CASASSGQETQYF
D gene: NA; J gene: TRBJ1-2; clone size: once; V gene: TRBV24-1; CDR3 DNA: TGTGCCACCAGTGATTTCACCAAGACCTATGGCTACACCTTC; CDR3 protein: CATSDFTKTYGYTF
D gene: TRBD1; J gene: TRBJ1-5; clone size: NA; V gene: TRBV30; CDR3 DNA: TGTGCCCGGGACCGGGACAGGGGTATATCGGTGGGTCAGCCCCAGCATTTT; CDR3 protein: CARDRDRGISVGQPQHF
D gene: NA; J gene: TRBJ1-1; clone size: NA; V gene: TRBV2; CDR3 DNA: TGTGCCAGCGGAGGGAAGGGCGGGCGGAACACTGAAGCTTTCTTT; CDR3 protein: CASGGKGGRNTEAFF
D gene: NA; J gene: TRBJ2-1; clone size: NA; V gene: TRBV7-2; CDR3 DNA: TGTGCCAGCAGTGGCCGCGGGGCCGGTGAGCAGTTCTTC; CDR3 protein: CASSGRGAGEQFF
D gene: NA; J gene: TRBJ2-2; clone size: NA; V gene: TRBV4-2; CDR3 DNA: TGTGCCAGCCGCCGAAACACCGGGGAGCTGTTTTTT; CDR3 protein: CASRRNTGELFF
D gene: NA; J gene: TRBJ2-3; clone size: NA; V gene: TRBV6-6; CDR3 DNA: TGTGCCAGCAGTTACCTCTGGGGTTTGGGAGATACGCAGTATTTT; CDR3 protein: CASSYLWGLGDTQYF
D gene: NA; J gene: TRBJ2-7; clone size: few; V gene: TRBV11-2; CDR3 DNA: TGTGCCAGCAGCTTAGGTCTCGAGCAGTACTTC; CDR3 protein: CASSLGLEQYF
D gene: NA; J gene: TRBJ2-3; clone size: few; V gene: TRBV19; CDR3 DNA: TGTGCCAGTAGTCTAACAAGGACGGGGGATACGCAGTATTTT; CDR3 protein: CASSLTRTGDTQYF
D gene: TRBD2; J gene: TRBJ2-3; clone size: NA; V gene: TRBV9; CDR3 DNA: TGTGCCAGCAGCGTAGCTACCGGCGGGGGAGATACGCAGTATTTT; CDR3 protein: CASSVATGGGDTQYF
D gene: NA; J gene: TRBJ2-7; clone size: NA; V gene: TRBV4-1; CDR3 DNA: TGCGCCAGCAGCCGTGGCACGGGATCGTGGGAGCAGTACTTC; CDR3 protein: CASSRGTGSWEQYF
D gene: NA; J gene: TRBJ2-1; clone size: NA; V gene: TRBV7-2; CDR3 DNA: TGTGCCAGCAGCTTAATTGGAACTAGGGAAGGGGGTGAGCAGTTCTTC; CDR3 protein: CASSLIGTREGGEQFF
D gene: NA; J gene: TRBJ1-3; clone size: once; V gene: TRBV6-4; CDR3 DNA: TGTGCCAGCAGTCGGACAGAAGGAAACACCATATATTTT; CDR3 protein: CASSRTEGNTIYF
D gene: NA; J gene: TRBJ1-1; clone size: once; V gene: TRBV18; CDR3 DNA: TGTGCCAGCTCACTCGCCGGGACGTTGGGGACTGAAGCTTTCTTT; CDR3 protein: CASSLAGTLGTEAFF
D gene: TRBD1; J gene: TRBJ1-5; clone size: NA; V gene: TRBV30; CDR3 DNA: TGTGCCTCAGGGGGTAGGGGACAGCCCCAGCATTTT; CDR3 protein: CASGGRGQPQHF
D gene: TRBD1; J gene: TRBJ1-1; clone size: NA; V gene: TRBV3-1/TRBV3-2; CDR3 DNA: TGTGCCAGCAGCCAAGACAGGGGGCGAACTGAAGCTTTCTTT; CDR3 protein: CASSQDRGRTEAFF
D gene: NA; J gene: TRBJ1-4; clone size: NA; V gene: TRBV6-4; CDR3 DNA: TGTGCCAGCAGTGATGCCTCCGACAGCAAACTGTTTTTT; CDR3 protein: CASSDASDSKLFF
D gene: TRBD2; J gene: TRBJ2-3; clone size: NA; V gene: TRBV7-2; CDR3 DNA: TGTGCCAGCAGCAAGACTAGCGGGGGGTCCTCTGGCACAGATACGCAGTATTTT; CDR3 protein: CASSKTSGGSSGTDTQYF
D gene: TRBD2; J gene: TRBJ2-3; clone size: NA; V gene: TRBV4-2; CDR3 DNA: TGTGCCAGCAGCCAAGATAACGCCCAACGCGGGGGGACCAGACATACGCAGTATTTT; CDR3 protein: CASSQDNAQRGGTRHTQYF
D gene: NA; J gene: TRBJ2-5; clone size: NA; V gene: TRBV2; CDR3 DNA: TGTGCCAGCAGTGAACTGACCCAGTACTTC; CDR3 protein: CASSELTQYF
D gene: NA; J gene: TRBJ2-4; clone size: NA; V gene: TRBV10-2; CDR3 DNA: TGCGCCAGCAGTGACCCAGGGGCGGTCAAAAACATTCAGTACTTC; CDR3 protein: CASSDPGAVKNIQYF
D gene: NA; J gene: TRBJ1-5; clone size: NA; V gene: TRBV24-1; CDR3 DNA: TGTGCCACCAGTGATTCGGTCGGTAGCAATCAGCCCCAGCATTTT; CDR3 protein: CATSDSVGSNQPQHF
D gene: NA; J gene: TRBJ2-2; clone size: NA; V gene: TRBV10-2; CDR3 DNA: TGCGCCAGCAGTCCATGGCCCGAGGGGGGGAACACCGGGGAGCTGTTTTTT; CDR3 protein: CASSPWPEGGNTGELFF
D gene: TRBD1; J gene: TRBJ1-6; clone size: few; V gene: TRBV2; CDR3 DNA: TGTGCCAGCAGTGAAGACAGACAGGGTCCAAGCTCCTATAATTCACCCCTCCACTTT; CDR3 protein: CASSEDRQGPSSYNSPLHF
D gene: NA; J gene: TRBJ2-7; clone size: medium-sized; V gene: TRBV12-3/TRBV12-4; CDR3 DNA: TGTGCCAGCAGTCCGGGACCGTCGGGGGAGCAGTACTTC; CDR3 protein: CASSPGPSGEQYF
D gene: NA; J gene: TRBJ2-2; clone size: once; V gene: TRBV7-2; CDR3 DNA: TGTGCCAGCAGCTCAGTCGGGACGACCGTCACCGGGGAGCTGTTTTTT; CDR3 protein: CASSSVGTTVTGELFF
D gene: NA; J gene: TRBJ2-7; clone size: NA; V gene: TRBV29-1; CDR3 DNA: TGCAGCGTTGAAAGGTCCTACGAGCAGTACTTC; CDR3 protein: CSVERSYEQYF
D gene: NA; J gene: TRBJ1-5; clone size: NA; V gene: TRBV7-2; CDR3 DNA: TGTGCCAGCAGCTCCTATAATCAGCCCCAGCATTTT; CDR3 protein: CASSSYNQPQHF